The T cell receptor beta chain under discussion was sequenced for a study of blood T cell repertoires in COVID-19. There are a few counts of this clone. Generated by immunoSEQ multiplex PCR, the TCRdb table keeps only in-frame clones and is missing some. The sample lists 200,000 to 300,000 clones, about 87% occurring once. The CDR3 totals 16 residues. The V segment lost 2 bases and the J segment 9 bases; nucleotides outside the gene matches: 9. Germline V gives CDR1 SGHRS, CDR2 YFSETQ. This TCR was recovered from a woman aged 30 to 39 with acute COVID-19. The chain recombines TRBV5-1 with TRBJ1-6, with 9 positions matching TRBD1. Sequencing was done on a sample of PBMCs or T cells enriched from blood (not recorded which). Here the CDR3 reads CASSFSRDRVSSPLHF. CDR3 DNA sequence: TGCGCCAGCAGCTTCTCCCGGGACAGGGTTTCTTCACCCCTCCACTTT.